Presented here are 16 T cell receptor beta chains from one specimen sequenced in a study of blood T cell repertoires in COVID-19. Assay: immunoSEQ multiplex PCR; the TCRdb copy retains only in-frame clones and omits some. The sample records 150,000 to 200,000 clones, 65% to 90% being singletons. The material sequenced was peripheral blood. These receptors came from a man aged 60 to 69 with acute or convalescent COVID-19.

The V and J genes are TRBV5-1 and TRBJ2-1; 8 bases are shared with TRBD2. J lost 9 bases, V lost 4 bases, and 15 bases had no gene match. The CDR3 is made up of 16 amino acids. Germline CDR1 and CDR2: SGHRS and YFSETQ. For the CDR3, the DNA is TGCGCCAGCAGCCCCCATGGGTCGGCGGGAGGAAGTGAGCAGTTCTTC. It translates to CASSPHGSAGGSEQFF.

The chain is built from TRBV5-5 and TRBJ1-2; 9 bases agree with TRBD1. Germline CDR1 is SGHKS and CDR2 is YYEKEE (reference sequence). The CDR3 contains 14 residues. Trimming took 4 bases from V and 3 from J; bases not matched to a gene: 4. The CDR3 region is CASSLQGADYGYTF. CDR3 in DNA: TGTGCCAGCAGCCTACAGGGGGCGGACTATGGCTACACCTTC.

J is TRBJ1-1 and V is TRBV10-3, with a weak D call TRBD1 (6 bases). This CDR3 has 13 amino acids. CDR1 is ENHRY and CDR2 is SYGVKD in the germline V gene. V lost 10 bases and J 0 bases, leaving 12 bases between the germline ends. CDR3 sequence (DNA): TGTGCCACCCGACAGGCTATGAACACTGAAGCTTTCTTT. This codes for CATRQAMNTEAFF.

The chain employs TRBV6-5 and TRBJ2-1, with D uncertain. The CDR3 sequence is 11 residues long. Germline V gene sequence: CDR1 MNHEY, CDR2 SVGAGI. V gave up 8 bases and J gave up 9 bases, with 11 bases separating them. The CDR3 sequence: CASRYNGEQFF. The CDR3, as DNA: TGTGCCAGCCGCTATAACGGTGAGCAGTTCTTC.

This rearrangement joins TRBV28 to TRBJ1-2, with 7 bases that match TRBD1. V gave up 6 bases and J gave up 4 bases; unmatched junction bases: 8. This CDR3 is 14 amino acids long. Germline assignment: CDR1 MDHEN and CDR2 SYDVKM. For the CDR3, the DNA is TGTGCCAGCAGCCCAGGGACAGCCGCCTATGGCTACACCTTC. Translated: CASSPGTAAYGYTF.

The CDR3 is CASSHRTGAKNIQYF. The CDR3 region has the DNA TGTGCCAGCAGTCACCGGACAGGGGCCAAAAACATTCAGTACTTC. This chain links TRBV28 with TRBJ2-4; TRBD1 matches 8 bases. Germline V gene lookup returns CDR1 MDHEN and CDR2 SYDVKM. V shed 5 bases, J shed 1 base, and the junction held 4 bases outside the gene matches. The CDR3 spans 15 residues.

The chain's CDR3 is CASSLTSGFTEAFF. The CDR3 region has the DNA TGTGCCAGCAGCTTAACGTCGGGGTTCACTGAAGCTTTCTTT. The chain carries TRBV7-3 and TRBJ1-1, with unresolved D. The germline CDR1 and CDR2 sequences are SGHTA and FQGTGA. CDR3 length: 14 amino acids. Trimming cost V 0 bases and J 4 bases, with 9 bases left between them.

The chain carries TRBV7-2 and TRBJ1-5; TRBD1 matches at 7 bases. This CDR3 has 15 residues. Unmatched junction bases numbered 8, after V lost 5 bases and J lost 4 bases. Germline V lookup: CDR1 SGHTA, CDR2 FQGNSA. The CDR3 nucleotides read TGTGCCAGCAGCCGCGGGACAGCTCTTAATCAGCCCCAGCATTTT. Its translation is CASSRGTALNQPQHF. Full variable domain (missing parts from reference TRBV7-2 and TRBJ1-5): GAGVSQSPSNKVTEKGKDVELRCDPISGHTALYWYRQSLGQGLEFLIYFQGNSAPDKSGLPSDRFSAERTGGSVSTLTIQRTQQEDSAVYLCASSRGTALNQPQHFGDGTRLSIL.

J is TRBJ2-3 and V is TRBV28; unclear D gene. This CDR3 is 15 amino acids long. Germline CDR1 and CDR2: MDHEN and SYDVKM. V was shortened by 3 bases and J by 0 bases, with 10 bases between the two germline ends. The CDR3 spells CASSLVGPSTDTQYF. CDR3 nucleotides: TGTGCCAGCAGTTTGGTTGGCCCTAGCACAGATACGCAGTATTTT.

The genes are TRBV9 and TRBJ2-3; 7 positions match TRBD2. The CDR3 length is 17 residues. The germline gives CDR1 SGDLS, CDR2 YYNGEE. After removal of 3 bases from V and 1 base from J, the junction contained 11 bases not matched to a gene. The CDR3 protein is CASSATALAGGTDTQYF. The CDR3 DNA follows: TGTGCCAGCAGCGCCACCGCCCTCGCGGGAGGCACAGATACGCAGTATTTT.

CDR3 loop: CASSLSFGREAFF. Here the CDR3 DNA reads TGTGCCAGCAGCTTAAGTTTTGGCAGAGAAGCTTTCTTT. The V and J genes are TRBV7-2 and TRBJ1-1, with D hard to call. In germline, CDR1 is SGHTA, CDR2 FQGNSA. This CDR3 spans 13 amino acids. The germline V and J ends were trimmed by 2 bases and 8 bases, with 12 bases remaining between them. Complete variable domain (other parts from reference TRBV7-2 and TRBJ1-1): GAGVSQSPSNKVTEKGKDVELRCDPISGHTALYWYRQSLGQGLEFLIYFQGNSAPDKSGLPSDRFSAERTGGSVSTLTIQRTQQEDSAVYLCASSLSFGREAFFGQGTRLTVV.

The rearrangement uses TRBV7-8 and TRBJ2-5, with TRBD2 identical over 13 bases. The CDR3 consists of 15 residues. Germline-derived CDR1 and CDR2 are SGHVS and FQNEAQ. The V segment lost 5 bases and the J segment 2 bases; nucleotides outside the gene matches: 2. CDR3 protein: CASSRGLAGQETQYF. DNA for the CDR3: TGTGCCAGCAGCCGGGGACTAGCGGGGCAAGAGACCCAGTACTTC.

This chain uses TRBV11-3 with TRBJ2-2; D is possibly TRBD2 (6 bases). There are 13 residues in the CDR3. Germline V gene lookup returns CDR1 SGHNT and CDR2 YENEEA. V lost 5 bases and J lost 6, with 10 bases in between. CDR3 in DNA: TGTGCCAGCAGCCCGGGACTTGCCGGGGAGCTGTTTTTT. Protein: CASSPGLAGELFF.

This sequence joins TRBV3-1 (or the pseudogene TRBV3-2) and TRBJ2-7, with 7 nucleotides matching TRBD2. Trimming took 1 base from V and 6 from J; bases not matched to a gene: 6. The CDR3 is made up of 14 amino acids. Germline-derived CDR1 and CDR2 are LGHDT and YNNKEL (reference sequence). CDR3 coding DNA: TGTGCCAGCAGCCAAGCTGGGGGGAGGGGCGAGCAGTACTTC. Protein sequence: CASSQAGGRGEQYF.

The rearrangement uses TRBV6-5 and TRBJ2-5, with TRBD1 matching 9 bases. The CDR3 covers 14 residues. Germline CDR1 and CDR2: MNHEY and SVGAGI. The trim removed 6 bases at V and 7 bases at J, leaving 9 bases unmatched. The chain's CDR3 is CASSVGQGGGTQYF. The CDR3 DNA reads as TGTGCCAGCAGCGTGGGACAGGGTGGCGGGACCCAGTACTTC.

This clone was detected only a few times. V usage is TRBV10-2 and J usage is TRBJ1-5; 8 bases are shared with TRBD1. The CDR3 has 15 residues. CDR1 and CDR2 from the germline V gene are WSHSY and SAAADI. The trim removed 2 bases at V and 7 bases at J, leaving 7 bases unmatched. The DNA for the CDR3 is TGCGCCAGCAGTGAGCGGACAGGGAGAGGACAGCCCCAGCATTTT. Protein: CASSERTGRGQPQHF.